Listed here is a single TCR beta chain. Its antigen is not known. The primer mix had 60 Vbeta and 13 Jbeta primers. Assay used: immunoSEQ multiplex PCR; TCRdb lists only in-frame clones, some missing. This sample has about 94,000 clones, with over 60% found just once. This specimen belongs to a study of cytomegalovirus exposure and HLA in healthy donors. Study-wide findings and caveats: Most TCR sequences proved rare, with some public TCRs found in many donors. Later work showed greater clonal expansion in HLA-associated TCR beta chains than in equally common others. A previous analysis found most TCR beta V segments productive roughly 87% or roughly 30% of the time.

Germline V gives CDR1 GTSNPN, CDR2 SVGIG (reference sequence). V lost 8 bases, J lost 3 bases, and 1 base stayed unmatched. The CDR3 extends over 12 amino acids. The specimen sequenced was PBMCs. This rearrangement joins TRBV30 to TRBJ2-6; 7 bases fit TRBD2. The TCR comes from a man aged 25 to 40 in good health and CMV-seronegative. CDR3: CAGGGGANVLTF. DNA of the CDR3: TGTGCCGGGGGGGGTGGGGCCAACGTCCTGACTTTC. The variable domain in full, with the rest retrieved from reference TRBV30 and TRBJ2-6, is SQTIHQWPATLVQPVGSPLSLECTVEGTSNPNLYWYRQAAGRGLQLLFYSVGIGQISSEVPQNLSASRPQDRQFILSSKKLLLSDSGFYLCAGGGGANVLTFGAGSRLTVL.